This is a list of T cell receptor beta chains from one sample in a study of T cell responses to AZD1222 COVID-19 vaccine. Generated by immunoSEQ multiplex PCR, the TCRdb table keeps only in-frame clones and is missing some. The repertoire holds more than 250,000 clones, 93% seen once, with less than 0.6% in the top ten. The source material was peripheral blood, sampled on day 0 of AZD1222 vaccination. The source is an adult in good health. Each CDR3 is given with its conserved first and last residue. Fields, in order: clone size, J gene, D gene, V gene, CDR3 protein, CDR3 DNA. The D gene is left open where the match is weak. Clone size is stated in some rows and not others, as once, few, many or a class when expanded.

NA TRBJ2-7 NA TRBV12-3/TRBV12-4 CASAIVGFYEQYF TGTGCCAGCGCTATAGTCGGGTTTTACGAGCAGTACTTC
NA TRBJ1-4 NA TRBV30 CAWATKGVEKLFF TGTGCCTGGGCAACGAAGGGGGTTGAAAAACTGTTTTTT
NA TRBJ1-5 NA TRBV28 CASRTLGGNQPQHF TGTGCCAGCAGAACCTTAGGGGGCAATCAGCCCCAGCATTTT
once TRBJ1-3 NA TRBV9 CASSVAGYGNTIYF TGTGCCAGCAGCGTAGCAGGGTACGGAAACACCATATATTTT
once TRBJ2-1 TRBD2 TRBV4-1 CASSQVIAGILGSYNEQFF TGCGCCAGCAGCCAAGTAATAGCGGGAATCCTGGGGTCCTACAATGAGCAGTTCTTC
NA TRBJ2-1 NA TRBV6-5 CASSYFKANEQFF TGTGCCAGCAGCTATTTTAAGGCCAATGAGCAGTTCTTC
NA TRBJ1-2 NA TRBV10-2 CASTSPGATNYGYTF TGCGCCAGCACCTCTCCGGGGGCGACTAACTATGGCTACACCTTC
NA TRBJ2-7 NA TRBV27 CASSPRLLYEQYF TGTGCCAGCAGTCCGAGACTTCTATACGAGCAGTACTTC
NA TRBJ1-5 NA TRBV6-6 CASSFSGEQPQHF TGTGCCAGCAGTTTTTCAGGGGAACAGCCCCAGCATTTT
NA TRBJ2-7 TRBD1 TRBV2 CASQEQGYEQYF TGTGCCAGCCAGGAACAGGGGTACGAGCAGTACTTC
NA TRBJ2-7 TRBD2 TRBV6-5 CASTRAGLAEDEQYF TGTGCCAGCACCCGCGCTGGACTAGCGGAAGACGAGCAGTACTTC
NA TRBJ2-2 TRBD1 TRBV5-1 CASSSSGTGFTGELFF TGCGCCAGCAGCTCCTCTGGGACAGGGTTCACCGGGGAGCTGTTTTTT
NA TRBJ2-3 TRBD2 TRBV27 CASSLLGAGALARTDTQYF TGTGCCAGCAGTTTATTGGGAGCGGGGGCCCTAGCCCGCACAGATACGCAGTATTTT
NA TRBJ1-5 TRBD1 TRBV7-9 CASSLEGDRNNQPQHF TGTGCCAGCAGCTTAGAAGGGGACAGGAACAATCAGCCCCAGCATTTT
NA TRBJ2-3 NA TRBV2 CASSEESTDTQYF TGTGCCAGCAGTGAAGAAAGCACAGATACGCAGTATTTT
NA TRBJ1-2 TRBD1 TRBV18 CASSPDRGDYGYTF TGTGCCAGCTCACCAGACAGGGGTGACTATGGCTACACCTTC
once TRBJ1-5 NA TRBV7-2 CASSLRTTLQPQHF TGTGCCAGCAGCTTGCGGACCACCTTACAGCCCCAGCATTTT
few TRBJ1-4 NA TRBV5-1 CASSLGATNEKLFF TGCGCCAGCAGCTTGGGGGCGACTAATGAAAAACTGTTTTTT
NA TRBJ2-4 TRBD2 TRBV5-4 CASSDASGGNIQYF TGTGCCAGCAGCGATGCTAGCGGAGGAAACATTCAGTACTTC
NA TRBJ2-7 NA TRBV13 CASSLLDEQYF TGTGCCAGCAGCCTGTTGGACGAGCAGTACTTC
NA TRBJ1-1 TRBD1 TRBV2 CASSEAGGAEAFF TGTGCCAGCAGTGAGGCAGGGGGGGCTGAAGCTTTCTTT
NA TRBJ1-2 NA TRBV19 CASSPSIGGDNGYTF TGTGCCAGTAGTCCCTCAATAGGGGGAGACAATGGCTACACCTTC
NA TRBJ2-2 TRBD1 TRBV9 CASSVGTGTGELFF TGTGCCAGCAGCGTAGGGACAGGGACCGGGGAGCTGTTTTTT
NA TRBJ2-7 NA TRBV13 CASSPPPPEATYEQYF TGTGCCAGCAGCCCCCCACCCCCCGAGGCAACCTACGAGCAGTACTTC
once TRBJ2-5 TRBD1 TRBV7-9 CASSFPGTDEETQYF TGTGCCAGCAGCTTCCCCGGGACAGATGAAGAGACCCAGTACTTC
NA TRBJ1-3 NA TRBV7-9 CASSLPRGSSGNTIYF TGTGCCAGCAGCTTACCCCGCGGCTCCTCTGGAAACACCATATATTTT
NA TRBJ2-1 NA TRBV5-4 CASTQHPLGYNEQFF TGTGCCAGCACCCAACACCCGTTGGGATACAATGAGCAGTTCTTC
NA TRBJ1-5 NA TRBV25-1 CASSATGNQPQHF TGTGCCAGCAGTGCCACAGGAAATCAGCCCCAGCATTTT
NA TRBJ2-1 TRBD1 TRBV24-1 CATSERGQNRGEQFF TGTGCCACCAGTGAAAGGGGACAGAATCGTGGAGAGCAGTTCTTC
NA TRBJ2-2 NA TRBV2 CASSEGVGPGELFF TGTGCCAGCAGTGAAGGGGTAGGGCCCGGGGAGCTGTTTTTT
NA TRBJ2-2 TRBD1 TRBV5-1 CASSILGQGKNTGELFF TGCGCCAGCAGCATCCTCGGACAGGGGAAGAACACCGGGGAGCTGTTTTTT
NA TRBJ1-1 NA TRBV10-3 CAINAGNTEAFF TGTGCCATCAACGCAGGGAACACTGAAGCTTTCTTT
NA TRBJ1-5 NA TRBV9 CASSLTADTNQPQHF TGTGCCAGCAGCCTTACCGCGGACACGAATCAGCCCCAGCATTTT
NA TRBJ2-2 NA TRBV16 CASSLQGPSNTGELFF TGTGCCAGCAGCCTACAGGGCCCCTCGAACACCGGGGAGCTGTTTTTT
NA TRBJ1-1 TRBD1 TRBV6-2/TRBV6-3 CASSYRNTGQDLNTEAFF TGTGCCAGCAGTTACCGGAACACGGGACAGGATTTGAACACTGAAGCTTTCTTT
NA TRBJ2-6 NA TRBV28 CASSPQGAGANVLTF TGTGCCAGCAGCCCACAGGGTGCTGGGGCCAACGTCCTGACTTTC
NA TRBJ1-1 NA TRBV29-1 CSVDPGGGIGEAFF TGCAGCGTTGACCCCGGTGGAGGGATAGGCGAAGCTTTCTTT
NA TRBJ1-1 NA TRBV29-1 CSVETGVGGTEAFF TGCAGCGTTGAAACTGGTGTGGGGGGCACTGAAGCTTTCTTT
NA TRBJ1-4 NA TRBV19 CASSLHRATNEKLFF TGTGCCAGTAGTCTCCACCGGGCCACTAATGAAAAACTGTTTTTT
NA TRBJ2-7 TRBD1 TRBV29-1 CSAWTGQPSYEQYF TGCAGCGCGTGGACAGGGCAACCCTCCTACGAGCAGTACTTC
NA TRBJ1-2 TRBD1 TRBV28 CASSFDRAGGYTF TGTGCCAGCAGTTTCGACAGGGCAGGCGGCTACACCTTC
NA TRBJ2-7 NA TRBV28 CASSRLIGEQYF TGTGCCAGCAGCCGTCTTATAGGGGAGCAGTACTTC
NA TRBJ1-3 NA TRBV6-5 CASSYGQISGNTIYF TGTGCCAGCAGTTACGGGCAGATCTCTGGAAACACCATATATTTT
NA TRBJ2-7 NA TRBV5-1 CASSRNPTGLPYVQQYF TGCGCCAGCAGCCGAAACCCCACAGGGCTACCCTACGTACAGCAGTACTTC
NA TRBJ2-4 NA TRBV5-1 CASSLEAGRNIQYF TGCGCCAGCAGCTTGGAGGCGGGAAGAAACATTCAGTACTTC
NA TRBJ2-6 NA TRBV5-1 CASSLGQGVSSGANVLTF TGCGCCAGCAGCTTGGGGCAAGGGGTAAGCTCTGGGGCCAACGTCCTGACTTTC
NA TRBJ1-2 NA TRBV6-5 CASSILGGYGYTF TGTGCCAGCAGTATCCTGGGGGGCTATGGCTACACCTTC
NA TRBJ1-1 TRBD1 TRBV28 CASSFPDRGNTEAFF TGTGCCAGCAGTTTCCCCGACAGGGGGAACACTGAAGCTTTCTTT
NA TRBJ2-1 TRBD1 TRBV7-3 CASSLGGTGREQFF TGTGCCAGCAGCTTAGGAGGGACAGGTCGGGAGCAGTTCTTC
NA TRBJ2-1 TRBD2 TRBV4-3 CASSQDVPGLATYNEQFF TGCGCCAGCAGCCAAGACGTACCGGGACTAGCAACCTACAATGAGCAGTTCTTC
NA TRBJ1-5 TRBD1 TRBV28 CASRLSTGRKSNQPQHF TGTGCCAGCAGACTATCGACAGGGAGGAAAAGCAATCAGCCCCAGCATTTT
NA TRBJ2-7 NA TRBV6-5 CASSYRGSYEQYF TGTGCCAGCAGTTACCGTGGGAGCTACGAGCAGTACTTC
NA TRBJ1-4 NA TRBV6-5 CASSYPPTEGEKLFF TGTGCCAGCAGTTACCCCCCGACAGAGGGGGAAAAACTGTTTTTT